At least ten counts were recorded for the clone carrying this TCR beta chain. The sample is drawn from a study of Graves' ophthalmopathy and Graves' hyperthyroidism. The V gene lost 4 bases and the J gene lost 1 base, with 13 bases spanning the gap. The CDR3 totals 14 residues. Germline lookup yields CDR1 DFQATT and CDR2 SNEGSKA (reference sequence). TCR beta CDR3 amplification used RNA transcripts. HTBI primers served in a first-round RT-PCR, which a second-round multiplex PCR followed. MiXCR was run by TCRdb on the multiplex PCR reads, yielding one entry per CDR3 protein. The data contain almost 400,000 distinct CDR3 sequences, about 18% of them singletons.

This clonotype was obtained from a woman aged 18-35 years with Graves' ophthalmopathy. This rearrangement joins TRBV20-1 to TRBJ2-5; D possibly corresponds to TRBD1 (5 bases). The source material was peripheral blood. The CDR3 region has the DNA TGCAGTGCTAATACTGACAGATTCCAAGAGACCCAGTACTTC. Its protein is CSANTDRFQETQYF.